Sequencing of this T cell receptor beta chain was carried out in a study of regulatory T cells in long-lasting Graves disease. Overall study context: For a period under 3 months, newly diagnosed Graves' patients had taken antithyroid drugs.

The time point here: newly diagnosed GD, antithyroid drugs for less than 3 months. PBMC-derived RNA was used for the TCR library. The authors drew around 9 milliliters of peripheral blood into EDTA tubes. This clonotype was detected only a few times. The CDR3 loop spans 15 amino acids. Germline V gene lookup returns CDR1 SGHNT and CDR2 YYREEE (reference sequence). Trimming shortened V by 3 bases and J by 3 bases, and 16 bases separated the two germline ends. Relying on iRepertoire HTBI primers and Arm-PCR of CDR3 regions, the team built TCR beta libraries. TCRdb reprocessed the multiplex PCR reads via MiXCR and lists one record per CDR3 protein. In the table there are 450,000 to 600,000 distinct CDR3 sequences, 16% of which are singletons. The same data also went into a second study, on T cells in Graves' hyperthyroidism and ophthalmopathy.

This receptor was obtained from a man aged 40-55 years with Graves disease. The chain carries TRBV5-4 and TRBJ2-7, with D maybe TRBD1 (5 bases). The sequencing used peripheral blood mononuclear cells (PBMCs), collected at new diagnosis, from a patient treated with antithyroid drugs. For the CDR3, the DNA is TGTGCCAGCAGCTCCCGGGTGGACGGACACTACGAGCAGTACTTC. It translates to CASSSRVDGHYEQYF.